The 11 T cell receptor beta chains below all came from one sample that was sequenced in a study of shared clonotypes between healthy human individuals. This table comes from immunoSEQ multiplex PCR, and its TCRdb copy is limited to in-frame clones, with some not included. The table has a few million clones, more than 80% seen once. The specimen sequenced was naive CD4+ T cells sorted from blood. Subset here: CD45RA+ positively selected. These receptors came from a man between 18 and 35 years old in good health.

This chain joins TRBV25-1 and TRBJ1-5; D is unresolved. Germline values: CDR1 MGHDK, CDR2 SYGVNS. Trimming shortened V by 1 base and J by 7 bases, and 8 bases separated the two germline ends. The CDR3 covers 13 residues. Written as DNA, the CDR3 is TGTGCCAGCAGTGAATTCGCCGGGCAGCCCCAGCATTTT. As protein: CASSEFAGQPQHF.

This clone was picked up one time. This same CDR3 is encoded by further DNA sequences in the sample. The V gene is TRBV6-5, the J gene TRBJ2-7, with 8 nucleotides matching TRBD1. The CDR3 runs 14 residues. The V gene end was trimmed by 5 bases and the J gene end by 2 bases; junction bases not matched to a gene: 5. Germline V gene lookup returns CDR1 MNHEY and CDR2 SVGAGI. The CDR3 loop reads CASSRGQGAYEQYF. CDR3 DNA sequence: TGTGCCAGCAGTCGAGGACAGGGTGCCTACGAGCAGTACTTC.

This clone was recorded once. The same CDR3 also results from other DNA sequences found in this sample. This chain joins TRBV7-2 and TRBJ2-3, with D hard to call. Germline V gene lookup returns CDR1 SGHTA and CDR2 FQGNSA. This CDR3 has 12 residues. V was cut by 5 bases and J by 2 bases, with 5 bases left in between. CDR3 residues: CASSLFTDTQYF. As DNA, the CDR3 is TGTGCCAGCAGCCTCTTCACAGATACGCAGTATTTT.

The chain links TRBV29-1 to TRBJ1-1, with 9 bases matching TRBD1. The CDR3 extends over 16 amino acids. CDR1 and CDR2 from the germline V gene are SQVTM and ANQGSEA. Trimming removed 2 bases from V and 1 base from J; junction bases left unmatched: 8. The CDR3 DNA is TGCAGCGTTGAACAACGACAGGGGGTGAAGAACACTGAAGCTTTCTTT. Translating it yields CSVEQRQGVKNTEAFF.

The rearrangement links TRBV29-1 to TRBJ1-4; D unclear. Between the trimmed V and J ends, which lost 0 bases and 7 bases, there was a span of 6 bases. CDR1 is SQVTM and CDR2 is ANQGSEA in the germline V gene. CDR3 length: 12 residues. The CDR3 DNA follows: TGCAGCGTTGAAGAAGGGCCTGAAAAACTGTTTTTT. Translating gives CSVEEGPEKLFF.

This chain connects TRBV6-6 to TRBJ2-6, with 7 bases lining up with TRBD1. The CDR3 is made up of 16 amino acids. Germline CDR1 MNHNY, CDR2 SVGAGI (reference sequence). With V trimmed by 6 bases and J by 4 bases, 9 bases remained unmatched. The CDR3 bases are TGTGCCAGCAGGGACGCAGGGGGTCTCGGGGCCAACGTCCTGACTTTC. This encodes CASRDAGGLGANVLTF.

The chain couples TRBV5-8 to TRBJ1-5; 10 positions agree with TRBD1. The trim removed 4 bases at V and 3 bases at J, leaving 7 bases unmatched. This CDR3 is 16 amino acids long. Per germline, CDR1 SGHTS and CDR2 YDEGEE. The CDR3 protein is CASSHRQGANNQPQHF. The CDR3 coding sequence is TGTGCCAGCAGCCATAGACAGGGGGCCAACAATCAGCCCCAGCATTTT.

The V and J genes are TRBV6-4 and TRBJ2-2, with D unresolved. Trimming removed 4 bases from V and 0 bases from J, with 3 bases in between. The CDR3 consists of 13 residues. Germline V CDR1 and CDR2: MRHNA, SNTAGT. CDR3 sequence reads: CASSGSNTGELFF. CDR3 in DNA: TGTGCCAGCAGTGGATCGAACACCGGGGAGCTGTTTTTT.

Note on this clone: Other DNA sequences within the sample encode an identical CDR3. CDR3 bases: TGCGCCAGCAGCTTGGTGCAGGGTTCCTACGAGCAGTACTTC. Its protein is CASSLVQGSYEQYF. This chain uses TRBV5-1 with TRBJ2-7, with a tentative D call TRBD1 (5 bases). Per the germline V gene, CDR1 is SGHRS and CDR2 is YFSETQ. The ends were cut back, 0 bases at V and 1 base at J, with 8 bases in the middle. There are 14 residues in the CDR3.

The chain is built from TRBV27 and TRBJ2-3; D is possibly TRBD1 or TRBD2 (7 bases each). The V end lost 6 bases, the J end lost 6 bases, and 19 bases lay between the germline ends. Per the germline V gene, CDR1 is MNHEY and CDR2 is SMNVEV (reference sequence). The length of the CDR3 is 15 residues. For the CDR3, the DNA is TGTGCCAGCAGCGGGGAGGGGGCCACTTGGGATACGCAGTATTTT. Translated: CASSGEGATWDTQYF.

V gene TRBV30 combines with J gene TRBJ1-1; no firm D call. This CDR3 contains 14 residues. CDR1 and CDR2 from the germline V gene are GTSNPN and SVGIG (reference sequence). V was cut by 4 bases and J by 5 bases, with 17 bases left in between. DNA for the CDR3: TGTGCCTGGATCCCTGGGCCTACGACAACTGAAGCTTTCTTT. This gives the protein CAWIPGPTTTEAFF.